Listed below are T cell receptor beta chains from one sample, sequenced in a study of T cells in localized non-small cell lung cancer. Sequencing used immunoSEQ multiplex PCR; TCRdb keeps in-frame clones, though not all of them. Of just under 35,000 clones listed, 91% are singletons. Sequences were derived from peripheral blood mononuclear cells, sampled before any cancer treatment. These receptors were taken from a female donor of 60 years or more with stage II lung adenocarcinoma. CDR3s include the opening cysteine and the closing phenylalanine or tryptophan. A D gene is named only where the DNA matches it firmly. Only some rows state a clone size, as once, few, many or a class for expanded clones.

v_call: TRBV10-3
d_call: .
clone_size: few
j_call: TRBJ1-1
cdr3_aa: CAIREESNTEAFF
cdr3_nt: TGTGCCATCAGAGAGGAATCGAACACTGAAGCTTTCTTT

v_call: TRBV5-1
d_call: .
clone_size: .
j_call: TRBJ2-3
cdr3_aa: CASSSGLGGTDTQYF
cdr3_nt: TGCGCCAGCAGCTCGGGCCTTGGGGGGACAGATACGCAGTATTTT

v_call: TRBV4-3
d_call: .
clone_size: once
j_call: TRBJ1-2
cdr3_aa: CASSQDSGSYGYTF
cdr3_nt: TGCGCCAGCAGCCAAGATAGTGGGAGTTATGGCTACACCTTC

v_call: TRBV28
d_call: .
clone_size: .
j_call: TRBJ1-1
cdr3_aa: CASSPPGQNTEAFF
cdr3_nt: TGTGCCAGCAGTCCCCCGGGACAGAACACTGAAGCTTTCTTT

v_call: TRBV5-1
d_call: TRBD2
clone_size: .
j_call: TRBJ2-3
cdr3_aa: CASASGTSGITDTQYF
cdr3_nt: TGCGCCAGCGCTTCCGGGACTAGCGGGATCACAGATACGCAGTATTTT

v_call: TRBV18
d_call: .
clone_size: .
j_call: TRBJ2-5
cdr3_aa: CASSPAWAQETQYF
cdr3_nt: TGTGCCAGCTCACCAGCGTGGGCCCAAGAGACCCAGTACTTC

v_call: TRBV5-4
d_call: .
clone_size: few
j_call: TRBJ2-1
cdr3_aa: CASSLAEDYNEQFF
cdr3_nt: TGTGCCAGCAGCTTGGCCGAGGACTACAATGAGCAGTTCTTC

v_call: TRBV18
d_call: .
clone_size: .
j_call: TRBJ2-2
cdr3_aa: CASSPRMGSDTGELFF
cdr3_nt: TGTGCCAGCTCACCACGGATGGGGTCGGACACCGGGGAGCTGTTTTTT

v_call: TRBV7-6
d_call: .
clone_size: .
j_call: TRBJ1-5
cdr3_aa: CASSRDSNRPQHF
cdr3_nt: TGTGCCAGCAGTCGTGATTCCAATCGGCCCCAGCATTTT

v_call: TRBV7-2
d_call: .
clone_size: .
j_call: TRBJ1-1
cdr3_aa: CASSGRLGLNTEAFF
cdr3_nt: TGTGCCAGCAGCGGGCGTTTGGGATTAAACACTGAAGCTTTCTTT

v_call: TRBV2
d_call: .
clone_size: .
j_call: TRBJ1-2
cdr3_aa: CASSESKANSAFIYYGYTF
cdr3_nt: TGTGCCAGCAGTGAAAGTAAGGCGAACAGCGCGTTTATATACTATGGCTACACCTTC

v_call: TRBV19
d_call: TRBD1
clone_size: .
j_call: TRBJ1-1
cdr3_aa: CASSIDPAGQKNTEAFF
cdr3_nt: TGTGCCAGTAGTATAGATCCAGCGGGACAGAAGAACACTGAAGCTTTCTTT

v_call: TRBV5-6
d_call: TRBD1
clone_size: .
j_call: TRBJ2-6
cdr3_aa: CASSQDRGRFSGANVLTF
cdr3_nt: TGTGCCAGCAGTCAGGACAGGGGGCGGTTCTCTGGGGCCAACGTCCTGACTTTC

v_call: TRBV15
d_call: TRBD2
clone_size: .
j_call: TRBJ2-7
cdr3_aa: CATSRESSGSGEQYF
cdr3_nt: TGTGCCACCAGCAGAGAATCTAGCGGGAGCGGCGAGCAGTACTTC

v_call: TRBV30
d_call: .
clone_size: once
j_call: TRBJ1-1
cdr3_aa: CAWSVLGGNTEAFF
cdr3_nt: TGTGCCTGGAGTGTACTCGGAGGGAACACTGAAGCTTTCTTT

v_call: TRBV27
d_call: .
clone_size: .
j_call: TRBJ2-1
cdr3_aa: CASGGLISYNEQFF
cdr3_nt: TGTGCCAGCGGGGGACTTATCTCCTACAATGAGCAGTTCTTC

v_call: TRBV4-3
d_call: .
clone_size: .
j_call: TRBJ2-7
cdr3_aa: CASSQARGGHEQYF
cdr3_nt: TGCGCCAGCAGCCAAGCGCGCGGGGGCCACGAGCAGTACTTC

v_call: TRBV7-6
d_call: TRBD1
clone_size: .
j_call: TRBJ2-2
cdr3_aa: CASSPTPPIGTGGPGELFF
cdr3_nt: TGTGCCAGCAGCCCGACTCCTCCAATCGGGACAGGGGGCCCCGGGGAGCTGTTTTTT

v_call: TRBV30
d_call: .
clone_size: .
j_call: TRBJ2-2
cdr3_aa: CAWKKGAGWELFF
cdr3_nt: TGTGCCTGGAAAAAAGGGGCCGGCTGGGAGCTGTTTTTT

v_call: TRBV29-1
d_call: .
clone_size: .
j_call: TRBJ2-7
cdr3_aa: CSVRPPGINEQYF
cdr3_nt: TGCAGCGTTCGACCCCCCGGGATCAACGAGCAGTACTTC

v_call: TRBV30
d_call: .
clone_size: .
j_call: TRBJ1-6
cdr3_aa: CAWSGGSLYNSPLHF
cdr3_nt: TGTGCCTGGAGTGGAGGATCCCTCTATAATTCACCCCTCCACTTT

v_call: TRBV10-3
d_call: .
clone_size: once
j_call: TRBJ1-5
cdr3_aa: CAVSGSGQLNQPQHF
cdr3_nt: TGTGCCGTCTCGGGATCTGGACAGTTAAATCAGCCCCAGCATTTT

v_call: TRBV5-6
d_call: TRBD1
clone_size: .
j_call: TRBJ1-1
cdr3_aa: CASSGPGGLWTEAFF
cdr3_nt: TGTGCCAGCAGCGGACCAGGGGGCCTGTGGACTGAAGCTTTCTTT

v_call: TRBV27
d_call: .
clone_size: .
j_call: TRBJ2-3
cdr3_aa: CASSLVDGHADTQYF
cdr3_nt: TGTGCCAGCAGTTTAGTTGACGGCCACGCAGATACGCAGTATTTT

v_call: TRBV6-5
d_call: .
clone_size: .
j_call: TRBJ1-2
cdr3_aa: CASRNVGGVVGYTF
cdr3_nt: TGTGCCAGCAGAAACGTGGGGGGCGTCGTCGGCTACACCTTC

v_call: TRBV7-9
d_call: .
clone_size: .
j_call: TRBJ2-5
cdr3_aa: CASSLESIRETQYF
cdr3_nt: TGTGCCAGCAGCTTAGAGTCCATACGGGAGACCCAGTACTTC

v_call: TRBV28
d_call: TRBD2
clone_size: .
j_call: TRBJ2-1
cdr3_aa: CASSLSAGGRNEQFF
cdr3_nt: TGTGCCAGCAGTCTCTCTGCGGGGGGGAGGAATGAGCAGTTCTTC

v_call: TRBV19
d_call: TRBD1
clone_size: .
j_call: TRBJ1-1
cdr3_aa: CASSIEPGTEGAFF
cdr3_nt: TGTGCCAGTAGTATAGAGCCCGGGACAGAAGGAGCTTTCTTT

v_call: TRBV18
d_call: .
clone_size: few
j_call: TRBJ1-2
cdr3_aa: CASSPADGLDYGYTF
cdr3_nt: TGTGCCAGCTCACCCGCCGACGGCCTGGACTATGGCTACACCTTC

v_call: TRBV7-8
d_call: TRBD1
clone_size: .
j_call: TRBJ1-1
cdr3_aa: CASSLTGGTEAFF
cdr3_nt: TGTGCCAGCAGCTTAACAGGGGGCACTGAAGCTTTCTTT

v_call: TRBV6-6
d_call: TRBD1
clone_size: .
j_call: TRBJ2-5
cdr3_aa: CVSGTGSGTQYF
cdr3_nt: TGTGTATCAGGGACAGGTAGTGGGACCCAGTACTTC

v_call: TRBV19
d_call: .
clone_size: .
j_call: TRBJ1-4
cdr3_aa: CASSATRDGKLFF
cdr3_nt: TGTGCCAGTAGTGCCACACGGGACGGAAAACTGTTTTTT